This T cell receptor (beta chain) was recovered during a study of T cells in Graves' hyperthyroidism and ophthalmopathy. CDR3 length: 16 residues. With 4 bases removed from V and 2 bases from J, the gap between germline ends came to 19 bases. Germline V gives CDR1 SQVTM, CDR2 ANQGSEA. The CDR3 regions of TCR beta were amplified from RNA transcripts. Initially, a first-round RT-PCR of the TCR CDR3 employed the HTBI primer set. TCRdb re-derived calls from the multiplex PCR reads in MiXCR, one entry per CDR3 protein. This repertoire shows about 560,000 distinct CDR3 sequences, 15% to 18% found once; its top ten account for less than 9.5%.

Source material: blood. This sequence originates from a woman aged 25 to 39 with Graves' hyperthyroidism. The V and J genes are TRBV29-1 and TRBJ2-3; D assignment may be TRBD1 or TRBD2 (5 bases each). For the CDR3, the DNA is TGCAGCGTTGCACCGGCGTCTGGGGGAAACACAGATACGCAGTATTTT. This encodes CSVAPASGGNTDTQYF.